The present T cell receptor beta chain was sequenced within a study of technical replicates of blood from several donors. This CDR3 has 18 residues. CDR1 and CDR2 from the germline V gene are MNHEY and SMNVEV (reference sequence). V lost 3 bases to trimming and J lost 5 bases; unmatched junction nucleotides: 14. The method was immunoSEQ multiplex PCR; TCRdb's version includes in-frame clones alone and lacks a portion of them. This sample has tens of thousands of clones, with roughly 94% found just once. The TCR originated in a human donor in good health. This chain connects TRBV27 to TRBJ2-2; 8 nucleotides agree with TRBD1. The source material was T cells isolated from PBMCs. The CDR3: CASSFRGGRGRRTGELFF. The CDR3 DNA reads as TGTGCCAGCAGTTTTAGGGGTGGCAGGGGGCGCCGTACCGGGGAGCTGTTTTTT.